Shown below are 12 T cell receptor beta chains from a single sample sequenced in a study of T cell clonality in common variable immunodeficiency. Some clones are missing from TCRdb's copy, which holds only in-frame ones; the method was immunoSEQ multiplex PCR. The profile covers some 45,000 clones, none occurring a single time. The sequenced material came from peripheral blood mononuclear cells. These receptors all come from a person aged 18 to 75 in good health.

This clone was detected many times. The read finishes 3 residues shy of the CDR3 end, and the germline J gene is used to complete it. The V call is TRBV5-6, the J call TRBJ2-3, with D possibly being TRBD2 (6 bases). The ends were cut back, 4 bases at V and 0 bases at J, with 12 bases in the middle. The CDR3 is made up of 15 amino acids. From germline, CDR1 is SGHDT and CDR2 YYEEEE. The part of the CDR3 DNA that was read is TGTGCCAGCAGCAGAATAGCGGATAGCACAGATACG. Translated, it gives CASSRIADSTDT. The full CDR3 is CASSRIADSTDTQYF.

This clone was picked up many times. The read ends 3 residues early relative to the CDR3; the germline J gene fills the gap. The rearrangement uses TRBV14 and TRBJ1-6; D possibly corresponds to TRBD1 (5 bases). V was clipped by 3 bases and J by 6 bases, with 18 bases between them. This CDR3 is built from 17 residues. Per germline, CDR1 SGHDN and CDR2 FVKESK. CDR3 sequence: CASSQRGGDSRNSPLHF. The part of the CDR3 DNA that was read is TGTGCCAGCAGCCAGCGGGGGGGGGACTCTCGTAATTCACCC.

In this sample, this clone turned up many times. Read coverage stops 3 residues before the CDR3 terminus; the germline J gene supplies the remainder. V gene TRBV7-2 combines with J gene TRBJ2-7, with 8 bases identical to TRBD1. Germline V gives CDR1 SGHTA, CDR2 FQGNSA. There are 14 residues in the CDR3. After removal of 5 bases from V and 2 bases from J, the junction contained 5 bases not matched to a gene. The CDR3 sequence: CASSPRDRTYEQYF. The sequenced part of the CDR3 DNA is TGTGCCAGCAGCCCCCGGGACAGGACCTACGAG.

This clone came up many times. The CDR3 goes on 3 residues after the read ends, and that part is filled in from the germline J gene. V usage is TRBV9 and J usage is TRBJ1-4, with TRBD1 matching over 7 bases. V dropped 3 bases and J dropped 7; count of bases not matched to a gene: 9. The CDR3 spans 15 residues. CDR1 is SGDLS, CDR2 YYNGEE, per germline. Incomplete CDR3 DNA: TGTGCCAGCAGCGGGGGGGAGGGGGCGATTGAAAAA. This gives the protein CASSGGEGAIEK. The CDR3 as a whole reads CASSGGEGAIEKLFF.

This clone was counted many times. With the read ending 3 residues before the CDR3 end, the germline J gene is used to fill in that end. The chain combines TRBV20-1 with TRBJ2-2; 7 bases map to TRBD1. The CDR3 contains 14 residues. Losses at the gene ends were 2 bases for V and 7 bases for J; bases not matched to a gene: 7. CDR1 DFQATT and CDR2 SNEGSKA come from the germline V gene (reference sequence). CDR3 loop: CSARKPGGSGELFF. CDR3 bases read: TGCAGTGCTAGAAAGCCAGGGGGTAGCGGGGAG.

This clone was recorded many times. The CDR3 spells CSVVSLATDTQYF. Partial CDR3 DNA: TGCAGCGTTGTCTCATTGGCCACAGATACG. The chain joins TRBV29-1 to TRBJ2-3; D remains unclear. The CDR3 goes on 3 residues after the read ends, and that part is filled in from the germline J gene. V lost 4 bases and J 2 bases, leaving 10 bases between the germline ends. The germline CDR1 and CDR2 sequences are SQVTM and ANQGSEA. CDR3 length: 13 residues.

Many counts were recorded for this clone. The CDR3 is cut off 3 residues early in the read; its end comes from the germline J gene. The chain couples TRBV6-2 or TRBV6-3 to TRBJ2-1; D gene ambiguous. The germline V and J ends were trimmed by 1 base and 1 base, with 5 bases remaining between them. Germline V gene data show CDR1 as MNHEY and CDR2 as SVGEGT. The CDR3 is 14 residues long. The CDR3 DNA, read in part, is TGTGCCAGCAGTTACTATACTTCCTACAATGAG. Its protein product is CASSYYTSYNE. The full CDR3 protein reads CASSYYTSYNEQFF.

As to this clone: The CDR3 extends 3 residues past the end of the read, so its final part is completed from the germline J gene. The chain uses TRBV5-1 and TRBJ2-3, with D tentatively TRBD1 (6 bases). The germline V and J ends were trimmed by 4 bases and 3 bases, with 15 bases remaining between them. The germline V gene encodes CDR1 SGHRS and CDR2 YFSETQ. This CDR3 has 15 residues. The sequenced CDR3 bases are TGCGCCAGCAGCCGGGGACAAACGGCAACAGATACG. Translated, it gives CASSRGQTATDT. The full CDR3 reads CASSRGQTATDTQYF.

In this sample, this clone turned up many times. The read gets to within 3 residues of the CDR3 end, and the germline J gene fills in the rest. The chain is built from TRBV12-3 or TRBV12-4 and TRBJ2-2, with D possibly matching TRBD2 (5 bases). V was pared by 1 base and J by 6 bases, with 15 bases between. The CDR3 extends over 16 amino acids. CDR3 in amino acids: CASSLGFGEGPGELFF. The sequenced CDR3 bases are TGTGCCAGCAGTTTAGGTTTTGGTGAGGGTCCCGGGGAG.

This clone showed up just a few times. A much more abundant neighbour one base away suggests this may be a read error. Other DNA sequences in the sample encode the same CDR3. The CDR3 bases that were read are TGTGCCAGCAGCTACCGGGACAGACCTAACTATGGA. This gives the protein CASSYRDRPNYG. The full CDR3 is CASSYRDRPNYGYTF. V gene TRBV5-6 combines with J gene TRBJ1-2, with 7 bases that match TRBD1. The read falls 3 residues short of the CDR3 end, and the missing part is taken from the germline J gene. The CDR3 is made up of 15 amino acids. Germline V lookup: CDR1 SGHDT, CDR2 YYEEEE.

This clone was detected many times. The missing CDR3 end, 3 residues past where the read stops, is filled in from the germline J gene. The chain couples TRBV20-1 to TRBJ2-7; TRBD2 aligns across 11 bases. Trimming cost V 0 bases and J 3 bases; bases outside gene matches: 10. Germline V lookup: CDR1 DFQATT, CDR2 SNEGSKA (reference sequence). The CDR3 consists of 17 residues. CDR3 sequence: CSARDGAGTSGIYEQYF. The CDR3 DNA, read in part, is TGCAGTGCTAGAGATGGGGCTGGGACTAGCGGCATCTACGAG.

This clone was seen ten or more times. The read terminates 3 residues ahead of where the CDR3 ends, so the germline J gene completes it. The rearrangement uses TRBV4-1 and TRBJ1-1, with 10 bases matching TRBD1. Per germline, CDR1 MGHRA and CDR2 YSYEKL. The CDR3 sequence is 15 residues long. Unmatched junction bases numbered 4, after V lost 1 base and J lost 5 bases. The CDR3 sequence is CASSQVGQGETEAFF. The part of the CDR3 DNA that was read is TGCGCCAGCAGCCAAGTAGGACAGGGGGAAACTGAA.